This is a list of T cell receptor beta chains from one sample in a study of CD4 T cells in relation to SARS-CoV-2 and coronaviruses. No antigens are known for them. Produced via immunoSEQ multiplex PCR; TCRdb's table is partial and in-frame only. Here the sample spans roughly 16,000 clones, 60% to 80% being singletons. Sample: CD4+ T cells from PBMCs, cultured in vitro. The receptors stem from a human donor in good health. Both conserved end residues are part of each CDR3. D genes are given only for firm matches. Only part of the rows carry a size: once, few, many, or a class if the clone is expanded.

CDR3nt | CDR3aa | d_gene | abundance | j_gene | v_gene
TGCGCCAGCAGCTATATACCGGGACAGGGGTACCAAGAGACCCAGTACTTC | CASSYIPGQGYQETQYF | TRBD1 | NA | TRBJ2-5 | TRBV5-1
TGTGCCAGCAGTGAAGCGCAGCAGCGAAACTACGAGCAGTACTTC | CASSEAQQRNYEQYF | NA | NA | TRBJ2-7 | TRBV2
TGCGCCAGCAGCTTCTACGCCGCGGATGGCTACACCTTC | CASSFYAADGYTF | NA | NA | TRBJ1-2 | TRBV5-1
TGTGCCAGCAGTCGGACCGTAGGAGAGACCCAGTACTTC | CASSRTVGETQYF | NA | NA | TRBJ2-5 | TRBV27
TGTGCCAGCAGCCAAGGACAGGGCTATGGCTACACCTTC | CASSQGQGYGYTF | TRBD1 | NA | TRBJ1-2 | TRBV3-1/TRBV3-2
TGTGCCAGCTCACTTAGACAGGAATATGGTAGGTTCTTC | CASSLRQEYGRFF | NA | medium-sized | TRBJ2-1 | TRBV18
TGCGCCAGCAGCTTGGGGGCTCTGGCGGGAGGGGGCACAGATACGCAGTATTTT | CASSLGALAGGGTDTQYF | TRBD2 | NA | TRBJ2-3 | TRBV5-1
TGTGCCAGCAGCAGACTAGCGGACACAGATACGCAGTATTTT | CASSRLADTDTQYF | TRBD2 | NA | TRBJ2-3 | TRBV9
TGTGCCAGTAGCCCCCCCGCTTACAATGAGCAGTTCTTC | CASSPPAYNEQFF | NA | NA | TRBJ2-1 | TRBV19
TGTGCCAGCAAGGGTCGTCTAAGCTCCTACAATGAGCAGTTCTTC | CASKGRLSSYNEQFF | NA | few | TRBJ2-1 | TRBV2
TGTGCCAGCAGCTTAGGACGGGAGAATGAGCAGTTCTTC | CASSLGRENEQFF | NA | NA | TRBJ2-1 | TRBV7-9
TGTGCCATCAGTGAGTCGGCCTACGAGCAGTACTTC | CAISESAYEQYF | NA | NA | TRBJ2-7 | TRBV10-3
TGTGCCAGCAGTTTCGAGGTACCCTACGAGCAGTACTTC | CASSFEVPYEQYF | NA | few | TRBJ2-7 | TRBV12-3/TRBV12-4
TGTGCCAGTAGTCTGACGCGCTCTGGAAACACCATATATTTT | CASSLTRSGNTIYF | NA | NA | TRBJ1-3 | TRBV19
TGTGCAAGTCGCTCTGACCCATCCTGGGTTTCCGAGCAGTACTTC | CASRSDPSWVSEQYF | NA | NA | TRBJ2-7 | TRBV12-2
TGCGCCAGCAGCCACAGGACAGGAAGCATGAACACTGAAGCTTTCTTT | CASSHRTGSMNTEAFF | TRBD1 | few | TRBJ1-1 | TRBV5-1
TGTGCCAGCAGCCGGAGAAAAGAAGAGACCCAGTACTTC | CASSRRKEETQYF | NA | NA | TRBJ2-5 | TRBV7-2
TGTGCCAGTAGTAGGCAGGGGTATGGCTACACCTTC | CASSRQGYGYTF | NA | NA | TRBJ1-2 | TRBV19
TGTGCCAGTAGTATAGAAGGGGAAGGGAGTCAGCCCCAGCATTTT | CASSIEGEGSQPQHF | NA | NA | TRBJ1-5 | TRBV19
TGTGCCACCAGCAGTCTAGCGGGAGGAACCTACGAGCAGTACTTC | CATSSLAGGTYEQYF | TRBD2 | NA | TRBJ2-7 | TRBV15
TGTGCCAGCAGCCAAAAACTCTACGAGCAGTACTTC | CASSQKLYEQYF | NA | once | TRBJ2-7 | TRBV7-9
TGTGAATTCCCCCTGACTAGCGGATACTACGAGCAGTACTTC | CEFPLTSGYYEQYF | TRBD2 | NA | TRBJ2-7 | TRBV7-8
TGCGCCAGCAGCCAAGTTCTGGGGGGGCTTGGCTACACCTTC | CASSQVLGGLGYTF | NA | NA | TRBJ1-2 | TRBV4-1